The text below deals with one T cell receptor (beta chain). Its matching antigen is unknown. The CDR3 is 14 residues long. Per the germline V gene, CDR1 is MNHEY and CDR2 is SMNVEV (reference sequence). V lost 6 bases to trimming and J lost 5 bases, with 11 bases between them. This entry belongs to a study of shared clonotypes between healthy human individuals. Study outcomes and limitations: Non-shared clonotypes had lower generation probabilities than those shared by all four donors. In general, naive subsets displayed greater estimated richness than memory subsets did.

Using immunoSEQ multiplex PCR, the repertoire was profiled, and TCRdb retains in-frame clones only, with some absent. The sample holds some 2 million clones; approximately 95% are singletons and the top ten take roughly 0.13%. V usage is TRBV27 and J usage is TRBJ1-6; D not resolved. The clonotype was recovered from a young man in good health. Sequencing was done on a sample of naive CD4+ T cells sorted from blood. This sample's subset: CD45RA+ positively selected. DNA of the CDR3: TGTGCCAGCAGGGAGACAATCGATAATTCACCCCTCCACTTT. Its translation is CASRETIDNSPLHF.